This T cell receptor (beta chain) was sequenced for a study of blood T cell repertoires in COVID-19. Study information: COVID-19 samples, acute and convalescent, were from the United States, Italy and Spain. From T cells, B-cell-depleted T cells, or PBMCs came the material, which was cDNA or gDNA.

This CDR3 spans 14 amino acids. In the original workflow: How many nucleated cells were present was estimated from reference gene primer amplification. Assay: immunoSEQ multiplex PCR; the TCRdb copy retains only in-frame clones and omits some. That table supplies the V and J calls and clone size; D and trimming were determined from the DNA. Of about 260,000 clones listed, about 86% are singletons. This sequence joins TRBV21-1 and TRBJ2-1; TRBD2, the table's D call, was not compared with the DNA. TRBV21-1 is a known pseudogene. This receptor was taken from a man aged 18 to 30 with active or convalescent COVID-19. Sequenced input: peripheral blood. The CDR3 region is CASSKELRGDEQFF. In nucleotides, the CDR3 is TGTGCCAGCAGCAAAGAGCTCCGGGGGGATGAGCAGTTCTTC.